The clone carrying this T cell receptor beta chain was counted a single time. This sample is part of a study of cytomegalovirus exposure and HLA in healthy donors. It was with 60 Vbeta and 13 Jbeta primers that the PCR ran. Produced via immunoSEQ multiplex PCR; TCRdb's table is partial and in-frame only. This repertoire shows some 74,000 clones, 80% found once; its top ten account for about 1.1%. Germline-derived CDR1 and CDR2 are SGDLS and YYNGEE. With 0 bases removed from V and 3 bases from J, the gap between germline ends came to 13 bases. This CDR3 contains 15 residues. Source material: PBMCs. The source is a male donor in good health and CMV-seronegative. The rearrangement uses TRBV9 and TRBJ2-7; maybe TRBD2 (5 bases). This chain's CDR3 is CASSVEDSTYYEQYF. The CDR3 DNA reads as TGTGCCAGCAGCGTAGAGGACTCCACGTACTACGAGCAGTACTTC.